This is a list of T cell receptor beta chains from one sample in a study. TCRdb reanalysed the RT-PCR reads using MiXCR and keeps one entry per CDR3 protein. The sample shows about 700,000 distinct CDR3 sequences, 11% to 15% of them seen only once. Source material: memory CD4+ T cells from blood. These receptors originate from a female donor in good health, serving as a healthy control. Both conserved end residues are part of each CDR3. The D gene is left open where the match is weak. Not every row has a clone size; where given, it reads once, few, many or a size class.

d_gene	abundance	j_gene	v_gene	CDR3aa	CDR3nt
.	many	TRBJ2-3	TRBV10-3	CAIQGGSTDTQYF	TGTGCCATCCAGGGGGGAAGCACAGATACGCAGTATTTT
.	.	TRBJ2-1	TRBV28	CASSSGSGDSSYNEQFF	TGTGCCAGCAGTTCCGGAAGCGGGGACAGCTCCTACAATGAGCAGTTCTTC
TRBD2	many	TRBJ2-7	TRBV12-3/TRBV12-4	CASSLLREGNEQYF	TGTGCCAGCAGTTTACTGCGGGAGGGAAACGAGCAGTACTTC
.	few	TRBJ1-4	TRBV4-2	CASSQANEKLFF	TGTGCCAGCAGCCAAGCCAATGAAAAACTGTTTTTT
.	.	TRBJ2-5	TRBV20-1	CSATRAGQETQYF	TGCAGTGCCACTCGGGCGGGTCAAGAGACCCAGTACTTC
TRBD2	.	TRBJ2-1	TRBV11-2	CASTLRLAGYNEQFF	TGTGCCAGCACCCTAAGGCTAGCGGGTTACAATGAGCAGTTCTTC
.	few	TRBJ2-7	TRBV20-1	CMSARDPDLVASYEQYF	TGCATGTCGGCCCGGGACCCTGATCTGGTGGCGTCCTACGAGCAGTACTTC
.	.	TRBJ2-7	TRBV11-2	CASSSGQTPTYEQYF	TGTGCCAGCAGCTCGGGACAAACCCCCACCTACGAGCAGTACTTC
TRBD1	many	TRBJ2-3	TRBV4-3	CASSQRTGTTDTQYF	TGCGCCAGCAGCCAAAGGACAGGGACCACAGATACGCAGTATTTT
.	.	TRBJ2-3	TRBV28	CASSRLLRHGTDTQYF	TGTGCCAGCAGCAGATTATTACGACATGGCACAGATACGCAGTATTTT
.	few	TRBJ1-1	TRBV18	CASSPRSPDGATEAFF	TGTGCCAGCTCACCACGTAGTCCTGATGGGGCCACTGAAGCTTTCTTT
.	many	TRBJ2-1	TRBV12-3/TRBV12-4	CASRGFKDLFF	TGTGCCAGCAGGGGATTCAAGGATCTTTTCTTC
.	.	TRBJ1-1	TRBV18	CASSPRAGDAEAFF	TGTGCCAGCTCGCCACGAGCGGGGGACGCTGAAGCTTTCTTT
.	.	TRBJ2-3	TRBV27	CASSPGTGLLGRARTDTQYF	TGTGCCAGCAGTCCGGGGACAGGGCTCCTCGGGAGGGCCCGGACAGATACGCAGTATTTT
TRBD1	few	TRBJ2-4	TRBV20-1	CSASWGQGNIQYF	TGCAGTGCTAGTTGGGGACAGGGCAACATTCAGTACTTC
.	few	TRBJ2-1	TRBV5-1	CASSLAEHEQFF	TGCGCCAGCAGCTTAGCGGAGCATGAGCAGTTCTTC
.	many	TRBJ1-5	TRBV6-6	CASTQAGVNQPQHF	TGTGCCAGCACTCAGGCGGGAGTCAATCAGCCCCAGCATTTT
.	.	TRBJ1-3	TRBV7-3	CASSGNAGNTIYF	TGTGCCAGCAGCGGCAATGCTGGAAACACCATATATTTT
.	.	TRBJ1-3	TRBV30	CAWSADVGNTIYF	TGTGCCTGGAGTGCGGACGTGGGAAACACCATATATTTT
.	few	TRBJ1-2	TRBV7-9	CASSLAGTPTNYGYTF	TGTGCCAGCAGCTTAGCCGGGACACCTACTAACTATGGCTACACCTTC
.	.	TRBJ2-1	TRBV20-1	CSARRALGNEQFF	TGCAGTGCTAGAAGGGCATTGGGCAATGAGCAGTTCTTC
TRBD1	many	TRBJ2-5	TRBV12-3/TRBV12-4	CASRSTGEVETQYF	TGTGCCAGCAGATCGACAGGGGAGGTAGAGACCCAGTACTTC
.	few	TRBJ1-1	TRBV5-1	CASSFDSTGGDTEAFF	TGCGCCAGCAGCTTTGACTCTACCGGGGGGGACACTGAAGCTTTCTTT
.	.	TRBJ2-7	TRBV12-3/TRBV12-4	CASRPFGGSEQYF	TGTGCCAGTCGCCCCTTTGGGGGAAGCGAGCAGTACTTC
.	.	TRBJ2-2	TRBV11-2	CASSPIIGELFF	TGTGCCAGCAGCCCCATAATCGGGGAGCTGTTTTTT
.	few	TRBJ2-3	TRBV7-8	CASSWAGSTDTQYF	TGTGCCAGCAGTTGGGCGGGGAGCACAGATACGCAGTATTTT
.	.	TRBJ2-3	TRBV7-9	CASSLGWASVGDTQYF	TGTGCCAGCAGCTTAGGGTGGGCCAGCGTAGGGGATACGCAGTATTTT
.	few	TRBJ1-5	TRBV12-3/TRBV12-4	CASSFSRTVGNQPQHF	TGTGCCAGCAGTTTTTCGCGGACAGTGGGAAATCAGCCCCAGCATTTT
.	.	TRBJ2-1	TRBV28	CASSLRADHSYNEQFF	TGTGCCAGCAGTTTGAGGGCCGATCACTCCTACAATGAGCAGTTCTTC
.	many	TRBJ2-3	TRBV20-1	CSASRVLARSDTQYF	TGCAGTGCTTCCAGGGTTCTAGCTCGGTCAGATACGCAGTATTTT
TRBD2	many	TRBJ2-1	TRBV4-2	CASSQDLLAGGGDEQFF	TGTGCCAGCAGCCAAGACCTACTAGCGGGAGGGGGGGATGAGCAGTTCTTC
.	few	TRBJ2-5	TRBV7-8	CASSSVRLAETQYF	TGTGCCAGCAGCTCCGTCCGTCTAGCAGAGACCCAGTACTTC
.	few	TRBJ2-1	TRBV20-1	CSAPGQKALFNEQFF	TGCAGTGCTCCCGGACAGAAAGCCCTGTTCAATGAGCAGTTCTTC